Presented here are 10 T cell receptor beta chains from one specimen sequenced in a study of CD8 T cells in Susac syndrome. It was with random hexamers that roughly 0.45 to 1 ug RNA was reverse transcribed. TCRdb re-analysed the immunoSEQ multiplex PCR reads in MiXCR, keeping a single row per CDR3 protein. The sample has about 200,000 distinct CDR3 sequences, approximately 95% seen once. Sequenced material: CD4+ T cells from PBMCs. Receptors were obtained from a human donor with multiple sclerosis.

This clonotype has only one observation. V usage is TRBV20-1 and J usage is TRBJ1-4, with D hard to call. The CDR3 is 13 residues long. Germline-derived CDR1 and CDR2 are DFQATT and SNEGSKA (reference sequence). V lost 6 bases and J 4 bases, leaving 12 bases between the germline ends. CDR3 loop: CSAAGSLNEKLFF. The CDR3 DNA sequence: TGCAGTGCGGCGGGCAGCCTTAATGAAAAACTGTTTTTT.

The CDR3 loop is CASTQGADRYEQYF. CDR3 coding DNA: TGTGCCAGCACCCAAGGGGCAGACCGCTACGAGCAGTACTTC. The chain uses TRBV6-5 and TRBJ2-7, with D possibly TRBD1 on 5 matching bases. Trimming removed 7 bases at V and 3 bases at J, with 16 bases between. The germline CDR1 and CDR2 sequences are MNHEY and SVGAGI. This CDR3 has 14 residues.

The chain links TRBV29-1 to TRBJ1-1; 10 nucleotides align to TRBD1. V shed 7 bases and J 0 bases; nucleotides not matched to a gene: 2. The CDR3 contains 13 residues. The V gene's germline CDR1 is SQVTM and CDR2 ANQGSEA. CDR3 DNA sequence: TGCAGCGCAGGGACAGGGGTGAACACTGAAGCTTTCTTT. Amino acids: CSAGTGVNTEAFF.

CDR3 sequence reads: CASSSMDWSNEQFF. The CDR3 region has the DNA TGTGCCAGCAGCTCTATGGACTGGTCGAATGAGCAGTTCTTC. The chain employs TRBV7-2 and TRBJ2-1; the D gene is possibly TRBD2 (5 bases). CDR3 length: 14 amino acids. Germline CDR1 and CDR2: SGHTA and FQGNSA. V lost 4 bases, J lost 7 bases, and 14 bases lay in between.

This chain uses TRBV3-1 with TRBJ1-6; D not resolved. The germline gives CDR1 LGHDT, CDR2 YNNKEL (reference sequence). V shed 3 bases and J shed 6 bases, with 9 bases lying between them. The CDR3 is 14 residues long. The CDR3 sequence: CASSQGVSNSPLHF. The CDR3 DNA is TGTGCCAGCAGCCAGGGAGTCTCTAATTCACCCCTCCACTTT.

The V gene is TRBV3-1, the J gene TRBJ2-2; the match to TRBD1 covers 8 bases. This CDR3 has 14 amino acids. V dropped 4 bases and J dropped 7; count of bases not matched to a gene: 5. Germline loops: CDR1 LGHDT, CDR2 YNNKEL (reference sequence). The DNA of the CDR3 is TGTGCCAGCAGCCCCGGACAGGGTATCGGGGAGCTGTTTTTT. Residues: CASSPGQGIGELFF.

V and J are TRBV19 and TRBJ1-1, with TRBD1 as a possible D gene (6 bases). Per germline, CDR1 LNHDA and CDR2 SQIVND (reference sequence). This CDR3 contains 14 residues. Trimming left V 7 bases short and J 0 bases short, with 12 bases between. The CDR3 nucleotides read TGTGCCAGTACCCAGGGGCTGCTGAACACTGAAGCTTTCTTT. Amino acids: CASTQGLLNTEAFF.

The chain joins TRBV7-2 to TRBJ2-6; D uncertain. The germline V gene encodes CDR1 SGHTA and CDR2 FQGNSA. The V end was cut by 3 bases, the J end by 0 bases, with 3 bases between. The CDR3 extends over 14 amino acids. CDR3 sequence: CASSFTSGANVLTF. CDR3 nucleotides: TGTGCCAGCAGCTTCACCTCTGGGGCCAACGTCCTGACTTTC. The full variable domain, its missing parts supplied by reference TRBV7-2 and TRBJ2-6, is GAGVSQSPSNKVTEKGKDVELRCDPISGHTALYWYRQSLGQGLEFLIYFQGNSAPDKSGLPSDRFSAERTGGSVSTLTIQRTQQEDSAVYLCASSFTSGANVLTFGAGSRLTVL.

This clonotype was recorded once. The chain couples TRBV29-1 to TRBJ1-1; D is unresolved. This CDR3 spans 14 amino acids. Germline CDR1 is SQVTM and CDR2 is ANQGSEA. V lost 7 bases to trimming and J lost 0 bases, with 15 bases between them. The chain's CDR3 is CSAWARGLNTEAFF. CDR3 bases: TGCAGCGCTTGGGCGAGAGGGTTGAACACTGAAGCTTTCTTT.

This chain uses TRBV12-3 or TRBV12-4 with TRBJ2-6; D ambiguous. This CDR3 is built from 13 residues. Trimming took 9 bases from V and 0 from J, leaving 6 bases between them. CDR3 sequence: CASERSGANVLTF. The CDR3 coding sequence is TGTGCCAGTGAGCGCTCTGGGGCCAACGTCCTGACTTTC.